The 24 T cell receptor beta chains below were found in one sample sequenced in a study of response to subunit inactivated influenza vaccine. TCRdb reprocessed the RT-PCR reads via MiXCR and lists one record per CDR3 protein. The top ten hold roughly 24% of the sample, which has fewer than 250,000 distinct CDR3 sequences, over 13% seen once. This sample comprised CD8+ T cells sorted from PBMCs, obtained 5 days after vaccination. The receptor source for this set is a man aged 50-60 years who received an inactivated influenza vaccine.

This clonotype was observed at least ten times. This sequence joins TRBV5-5 and TRBJ2-5; no clear D. Germline CDR1 reads SGHKS; CDR2 reads YYEKEE (reference sequence). V lost 1 base and J lost 0, with 7 bases in between. This CDR3 region has 14 residues. The CDR3 coding sequence is TGTGCCAGCAGCTTGCTTGGAGACCAAGAGACCCAGTACTTC. Its protein product is CASSLLGDQETQYF.

This clonotype was found a few times. The chain couples TRBV4-2 to TRBJ2-1; no clear D. The ends were cut back, 2 bases at V and 6 bases at J, with 11 bases in the middle. The V gene's germline CDR1 is LGHNA and CDR2 YNFKEQ. The CDR3 extends over 14 amino acids. CDR3 amino acids: CASSQPGSINEQFF. For the CDR3, the DNA is TGTGCCAGCAGCCAACCGGGTTCCATCAATGAGCAGTTCTTC.

The chain employs TRBV19 and TRBJ2-7; 9 bases line up with TRBD2. Germline V CDR1 and CDR2: LNHDA, SQIVND (reference sequence). Trimming removed 4 bases from V and 3 bases from J; junction bases left unmatched: 4. The CDR3 length is 14 residues. This CDR3 is CASSTSGRSYEQYF. Here the CDR3 DNA reads TGTGCCAGTAGTACGAGCGGGAGGAGCTACGAGCAGTACTTC.

The rearrangement joins TRBV29-1 to TRBJ2-7; D tentatively fits TRBD1 or TRBD2 (5 bases each). This CDR3 is built from 14 residues. Trimming shortened V by 0 bases and J by 5 bases, and 14 bases separated the two germline ends. The V gene's germline CDR1 is SQVTM and CDR2 ANQGSEA. The CDR3 nucleotides are TGCAGCGTTGAAGAAGGGACCTCTTCCCACGAGCAGTACTTC. Translating gives CSVEEGTSSHEQYF.

This chain uses TRBV5-5 with TRBJ2-7, with D uncertain. The V end was cut by 2 bases, the J end by 2 bases, with 8 bases between. CDR1 and CDR2 from the germline V gene are SGHKS and YYEKEE (reference sequence). The CDR3 contains 13 residues. The CDR3, as DNA: TGTGCCAGCAGCTTCTCCCCCACCTACGAGCAGTACTTC. Protein product: CASSFSPTYEQYF.

V usage is TRBV19 and J usage is TRBJ2-1, with a weak D call TRBD2 (5 bases). The germline CDR1 and CDR2 sequences are LNHDA and SQIVND (reference sequence). The germline V and J ends were trimmed by 5 bases and 6 bases, with 11 bases remaining between them. The CDR3 is 13 residues long. This CDR3 reads CASSWPSSNEQFF. The CDR3 nucleotides read TGTGCCAGTAGTTGGCCTAGCTCCAATGAGCAGTTCTTC. Supplemented by reference TRBV19 and TRBJ2-1, the full variable domain reads DGGITQSPKYLFRKEGQNVTLSCEQNLNHDAMYWYRQDPGQGLRLIYYSQIVNDFQKGDIAEGYSVSREKKESFPLTVTSAQKNPTAFYLCASSWPSSNEQFFGPGTRLTVL.

This sequence joins TRBV5-5 and TRBJ1-1; possibly TRBD1 for D (6 bases). This CDR3 has 17 amino acids. Germline CDR1 is SGHKS and CDR2 is YYEKEE (reference sequence). Deletions cut 0 bases from V and 4 bases from J, with 19 bases between. The CDR3 here is CASSLGQKQGGSTEAFF. The CDR3 DNA is TGTGCCAGCAGCTTGGGGCAAAAACAGGGCGGCAGCACTGAAGCTTTCTTT.

The V and J genes are TRBV7-9 and TRBJ2-2; 7 bases match TRBD2. The CDR3 is 15 amino acids. The germline V gene has CDR1 SEHNR and CDR2 FQNEAQ (reference sequence). V dropped 4 bases and J dropped 4; count of bases not matched to a gene: 6. The CDR3 sequence: CASSSLAVITGELFF. In DNA form, the CDR3 reads TGTGCCAGCAGCTCGCTAGCGGTTATCACCGGGGAGCTGTTTTTT.

This clonotype was recorded a few times. The V gene is TRBV20-1, the J gene TRBJ1-1, with D unresolved. The ends were cut back, 0 bases at V and 5 bases at J, with 13 bases in the middle. This CDR3 is 14 amino acids long. In germline, CDR1 is DFQATT, CDR2 SNEGSKA (reference sequence). The CDR3 bases are TGCAGTGCTAGAGATATGGGAAGGGAGACTGAAGCTTTCTTT. Amino acid sequence: CSARDMGRETEAFF.

In its sample, this clonotype was seen a few times. The chain carries TRBV7-9 and TRBJ2-7; perhaps TRBD2 as D (5 bases). Germline V CDR1 and CDR2: SEHNR, FQNEAQ (reference sequence). V was trimmed by 1 base and J by 2 bases, leaving 12 bases between them. CDR3 size: 15 residues. The CDR3 coding sequence is TGTGCCAGCAGCTTAGTTGTTTTCGGGGCCTACGAGCAGTACTTC. Translated: CASSLVVFGAYEQYF.

The chain combines TRBV12-3 or TRBV12-4 with TRBJ2-1, with TRBD2 matching 7 bases. Trimming cost V 5 bases and J 0 bases; bases outside gene matches: 7. The CDR3 contains 16 residues. DNA for the CDR3: TGTGCCAGCAGTCTGGGCCCGGGGGGCTCCTACAATGAGCAGTTCTTC. Protein sequence: CASSLGPGGSYNEQFF.

This clonotype showed up just a few times. This chain connects TRBV7-9 to TRBJ2-5; no firm D call. Trimming removed 8 bases from V and 5 bases from J, with 9 bases in between. Germline V gene sequence: CDR1 SEHNR, CDR2 FQNEAQ (reference sequence). The CDR3 has 11 residues. CDR3 sequence (DNA): TGTGCCAGCCGGGCTGTCGAGACCCAGTACTTC. Its translation is CASRAVETQYF. Full variable domain (outside the CDR3, taken from reference TRBV7-9 and TRBJ2-5): DTGVSQNPRHKITKRGQNVTFRCDPISEHNRLYWYRQTLGQGPEFLTYFQNEAQLEKSRLLSDRFSAERPKGSFSTLEIQRTEQGDSAMYLCASRAVETQYFGPGTRLLVL.

CDR3 sequence (DNA): TGTGCCAGCAGCTTAGATGTCACTAGCGGGACTTGGAGCTCCTACAATGAGCAGTTCTTC. Amino acids: CASSLDVTSGTWSSYNEQFF. The gene calls are TRBV11-2 and TRBJ2-1; 10 nucleotides line up with TRBD2. V gave up 0 bases and J gave up 0 bases; unmatched junction bases: 11. There are 20 residues in the CDR3. The germline gives CDR1 SGHAT, CDR2 FQNNGV.

The chain is built from TRBV18 and TRBJ2-2; D is unclear. The germline V gene has CDR1 KGHSH and CDR2 LQKENI. Trimming stripped 8 bases from V and 7 bases from J, with 17 bases between. CDR3 length: 14 residues. DNA of the CDR3: TGTGCCAGCGCCCTGCGGCAGGTCGGCGGGGAGCTGTTTTTT. Translation: CASALRQVGGELFF.

The gene calls are TRBV12-3 or TRBV12-4 and TRBJ1-1; D gene uncertain. V was cut by 1 base and J by 4 bases, with 10 bases left in between. The CDR3 spans 14 residues. The CDR3 protein is CASSLGALGTEAFF. CDR3 bases: TGTGCCAGCAGTTTAGGGGCTCTGGGCACTGAAGCTTTCTTT.

This clonotype was seen more than once but under ten times. The chain carries TRBV4-3 and TRBJ2-1; 7 bases are shared with TRBD2. Germline V lookup: CDR1 LGHNA, CDR2 YSLEER. This CDR3 has 18 residues. Trimming cost V 0 bases and J 2 bases; bases outside gene matches: 10. CDR3 sequence: CASSQEGSGHSPYNEQFF. CDR3 in DNA: TGCGCCAGCAGCCAAGAGGGTAGCGGGCATTCTCCCTACAATGAGCAGTTCTTC.

This clonotype has just a few counts. This chain uses TRBV4-2 with TRBJ2-3, with TRBD2 matching over 8 bases. The CDR3 is 15 residues long. V lost 4 bases to trimming and J lost 3 bases; unmatched junction nucleotides: 6. Germline CDR1 and CDR2: LGHNA and YNFKEQ. CDR3 region: CASSRGVAGTDTQYF. The CDR3, as DNA: TGTGCCAGCAGCCGGGGGGTAGCGGGGACAGATACGCAGTATTTT.

The J gene is TRBJ2-1, the V gene TRBV12-3 or TRBV12-4, with TRBD2 identical over 10 bases. The V gene end was trimmed by 5 bases and the J gene end by 4 bases; junction bases not matched to a gene: 8. This CDR3 contains 16 residues. CDR3 in DNA: TGTGCCAGCAGTCTATTAGCGGGAGGCCCGTACAATGAGCAGTTCTTC. Residues: CASSLLAGGPYNEQFF.

This clonotype has just a few counts. The rearrangement links TRBV5-6 to TRBJ1-1; D gene uncertain. Germline CDR1 SGHDT, CDR2 YYEEEE. The CDR3 sequence is 15 residues long. V lost 4 bases and J lost 0, with 13 bases in between. CDR3 sequence (DNA): TGTGCCAGCAGCCTAGACGACATGCTGAACACTGAAGCTTTCTTT. It translates to CASSLDDMLNTEAFF.

This clonotype came up many times. The gene calls are TRBV7-9 and TRBJ2-1, with TRBD2 identical over 8 bases. CDR1 SEHNR and CDR2 FQNEAQ come from the germline V gene (reference sequence). Trimming took 3 bases from V and 6 from J; bases not matched to a gene: 7. The CDR3 loop spans 15 amino acids. The CDR3 DNA follows: TGTGCCAGCAGCTTCTTCGCGGGAGGAGTCAATGAGCAGTTCTTC. As protein: CASSFFAGGVNEQFF.

The chain carries TRBV4-2 and TRBJ2-7; 7 bases map to TRBD1. With 4 bases clipped from V and 1 base from J, the junction kept 10 bases outside the gene matches. The germline V gene encodes CDR1 LGHNA and CDR2 YNFKEQ. This CDR3 has 16 residues. The CDR3 region is CASSPEKGAPSYEQYF. In nucleotides, the CDR3 is TGTGCCAGCAGCCCAGAGAAGGGGGCTCCATCCTACGAGCAGTACTTC.

The chain uses TRBV5-1 and TRBJ1-1; 9 positions match TRBD1. Germline assignment: CDR1 SGHRS and CDR2 YFSETQ. Trimming removed 0 bases from V and 5 bases from J; junction bases left unmatched: 2. The CDR3 consists of 14 residues. The CDR3 nucleotides are TGCGCCAGCAGCTTGGAAGGGACAGGGACTGAAGCTTTCTTT. It is translated as CASSLEGTGTEAFF. The full variable domain, in which reference TRBV5-1 and TRBJ1-1 provide the parts outside the CDR3, is KAGVTQTPRYLIKTRGQQVTLSCSPISGHRSVSWYQQTPGQGLQFLFEYFSETQRNKGNFPGRFSGRQFSNSRSEMNVSTLELGDSALYLCASSLEGTGTEAFFGQGTRLTVV.

This clonotype was seen ten or more times. J is TRBJ2-3 and V is TRBV4-1, with D possibly being TRBD2 (5 bases). Between the trimmed V and J ends, which lost 3 bases and 4 bases, there was a span of 20 bases. The CDR3 contains 17 residues. Germline CDR1 is MGHRA and CDR2 is YSYEKL. CDR3 region: CASSQDPILLGPDTQYF. Written as DNA, the CDR3 is TGCGCCAGCAGCCAGGACCCGATACTACTAGGCCCAGATACGCAGTATTTT.

This clonotype has a count of ten or more. V is TRBV5-1 and J is TRBJ2-7; D possibly corresponds to TRBD1 (7 bases). The V and J ends lost 3 bases and 4 bases respectively, with 14 bases between them. CDR1 SGHRS and CDR2 YFSETQ come from the germline V gene. The CDR3 has 14 residues. The CDR3 sequence: CASSYAPGGYEQYF. The CDR3 nucleotides are TGCGCCAGCAGCTACGCCCCAGGGGGGTACGAGCAGTACTTC.